Following are 18 T cell receptor beta chains from one sample sequenced in a study of T cell responses to AZD1222 COVID-19 vaccine. Produced via immunoSEQ multiplex PCR; TCRdb's table is partial and in-frame only. The top ten clones hold under 2% of a sample with about 100,000 clones, approximately 90% of them seen once. The sample consisted of peripheral blood, taken on day 0 of AZD1222 vaccination. The receptors were sampled from an adult in good health.

This chain links TRBV6-2 or TRBV6-3 with TRBJ2-5; perhaps D is TRBD1 or TRBD2 (5 bases each). The CDR3 consists of 14 residues. Trimming removed 2 bases at V and 5 bases at J, with 12 bases between. CDR1 and CDR2 from the germline V gene are MNHEY and SVGEGT. CDR3 DNA sequence: TGTGCCAGCAGTTACGACGAGGGGTGGGAGACCCAGTACTTC. This encodes CASSYDEGWETQYF.

This clone was recorded once. The CDR3 region is CASGTGGWGTEAFF. The CDR3 DNA reads TGTGCCAGTGGGACAGGGGGCTGGGGGACTGAAGCTTTCTTT. The rearrangement joins TRBV19 to TRBJ1-1; 12 bases agree with TRBD1. Germline values: CDR1 LNHDA, CDR2 SQIVND (reference sequence). The V gene end was trimmed by 8 bases and the J gene end by 5 bases; junction bases not matched to a gene: 6. There are 14 residues in the CDR3.

The chain is built from TRBV11-1 and TRBJ2-2, with D perhaps TRBD1 (5 bases). The V gene's germline CDR1 is SGHAT and CDR2 FQDESV (reference sequence). This CDR3 comprises 14 residues. V was cut by 5 bases and J by 1 base, with 8 bases left in between. The CDR3 here is CASSSRENTGELFF. CDR3 nucleotides: TGTGCCAGCAGCAGCAGGGAGAACACCGGGGAGCTGTTTTTT.

The chain joins TRBV24-1 to TRBJ1-1, with D maybe TRBD1 (6 bases). This CDR3 comprises 13 residues. Germline V gene data show CDR1 as KGHDR and CDR2 as SFDVKD. With 5 bases removed from V and 3 bases from J, the gap between germline ends came to 9 bases. CDR3 DNA sequence: TGTGCCACCAGTGGTAAGGGGGACACTGAAGCTTTCTTT. Residues: CATSGKGDTEAFF.

Only one count was recorded for this clone. The genes are TRBV3-1 (or the pseudogene TRBV3-2) and TRBJ2-7, with D possibly TRBD2 on 7 matching bases. Germline V lookup: CDR1 LGHDT, CDR2 YNNKEL (reference sequence). The CDR3 covers 14 residues. Trimming pared 11 bases from V and 0 bases from J, leaving 17 bases between. CDR3 bases: TGTGCCTCTGGCGGGGGCGGCAGCTCCTACGAGCAGTACTTC. Its protein is CASGGGGSSYEQYF.

The CDR3 spells CASSVGYNEQFF. The CDR3, as DNA: TGTGCCAGCAGTGTAGGGTACAATGAGCAGTTCTTC. The chain recombines TRBV28 with TRBJ2-1; the D is unclear. The CDR3 sequence is 12 residues long. Trimming removed 5 bases from V and 4 bases from J, with 6 bases in between. Germline CDR1 reads MDHEN; CDR2 reads SYDVKM.

The chain has TRBV23-1 and TRBJ2-4, with TRBD2 matching over 10 bases. TRBV23-1 is an ORF, with its function uncertain. The V segment lost 4 bases and the J segment 6 bases; nucleotides outside the gene matches: 6. The CDR3 length is 15 residues. CDR3 in amino acids: CASSPPKREGNIQYF. CDR3 bases: TGCGCCAGCAGTCCTCCAAAGCGGGAGGGAAACATTCAGTACTTC.

This clone came up once. The CDR3 region has the DNA TGTGCCAGTACCCCGGCTACGGGACGGAGCTATGGCTACACCTTC. Translating gives CASTPATGRSYGYTF. This chain uses TRBV19 with TRBJ1-2; D is perhaps TRBD1 (5 bases). Per the germline V gene, CDR1 is LNHDA and CDR2 is SQIVND (reference sequence). The CDR3 is 15 amino acids. The germline V and J ends were trimmed by 7 bases and 4 bases, with 19 bases remaining between them.

The count of this clone is one. The chain joins TRBV11-3 to TRBJ2-7, with a tentative D call TRBD2 (6 bases). CDR1 is SGHNT, CDR2 YENEEA, per germline. This CDR3 spans 12 amino acids. Trimming took 8 bases from V and 6 from J, leaving 14 bases between them. CDR3 in DNA: TGTGCCAGCGGTTTGACTAGTCGCGAGCAGTACTTC. Translated: CASGLTSREQYF. Full variable domain (remainder filled in from reference TRBV11-3 and TRBJ2-7): EAGVVQSPRYKIIEKKQPVAFWCNPISGHNTLYWYLQNLGQGPELLIRYENEEAVDDSQLPKDRFSAERLKGVDSTLKIQPAELGDSAVYLCASGLTSREQYFGPGTRLTVT.

This clone was seen only a few times. J is TRBJ2-7 and V is TRBV14; 9 bases agree with TRBD1. Germline V lookup: CDR1 SGHDN, CDR2 FVKESK. The trim removed 6 bases at V and 3 bases at J, leaving 9 bases unmatched. This CDR3 contains 15 residues. The CDR3 sequence: CASRASGTGYYEQYF. The DNA for the CDR3 is TGTGCCAGCAGGGCCTCCGGGACAGGGTACTACGAGCAGTACTTC.

The chain combines TRBV4-3 with TRBJ2-7; tentatively, D is TRBD1 or TRBD2 (6 bases each). The germline CDR1 and CDR2 sequences are LGHNA and YSLEER. The CDR3 extends over 16 amino acids. V gave up 0 bases and J gave up 0 bases, with 12 bases separating them. In DNA, the CDR3 is TGCGCCAGCAGCCAAGATATAGGGGGGCTCTCCTACGAGCAGTACTTC. Protein: CASSQDIGGLSYEQYF.

The CDR3 coding sequence is TGTGCCAGCAGCGTAGTTGGCAGGATGACAGATACGCAGTATTTT. It is translated as CASSVVGRMTDTQYF. The chain is built from TRBV9 and TRBJ2-3; D not resolved. The germline V gene has CDR1 SGDLS and CDR2 YYNGEE. The CDR3 has 15 residues. V dropped 0 bases and J dropped 3 bases, with 11 bases sitting between them.

J is TRBJ2-1 and V is TRBV6-5; D gene unclear. The V gene lost 6 bases and the J gene lost 0 bases, with 6 bases spanning the gap. This CDR3 is built from 13 residues. CDR1 and CDR2 (germline): MNHEY, SVGAGI. CDR3 sequence reads: CASSPSSYNEQFF. The CDR3 DNA sequence: TGTGCCAGCAGCCCAAGCTCCTACAATGAGCAGTTCTTC.

The CDR3: CAGAGGPTDTQYF. The CDR3 DNA is TGTGCCGGAGCGGGAGGGCCGACAGATACGCAGTATTTT. The rearrangement uses TRBV2 and TRBJ2-3, with TRBD2 identical over 10 bases. CDR1 and CDR2 (germline): SNHLY, FYNNEI. J was trimmed by 3 bases and V by 11 bases; bases with no gene match: 5. The CDR3 consists of 13 residues.

The chain combines TRBV7-2 with TRBJ1-2; TRBD1 is a possible D gene (6 bases). Germline loops: CDR1 SGHTA, CDR2 FQGNSA. Trimming removed 2 bases at V and 7 bases at J, with 17 bases between. The CDR3 covers 15 residues. Here the CDR3 reads CASSLNLGGKGGYTF. In DNA form, the CDR3 reads TGTGCCAGCAGCTTAAATCTTGGGGGCAAAGGTGGCTACACCTTC.

The chain uses TRBV5-6 and TRBJ2-3; D is perhaps TRBD2 (6 bases). The germline V and J ends were trimmed by 5 bases and 4 bases, with 20 bases remaining between them. In germline, CDR1 is SGHDT, CDR2 YYEEEE. CDR3 length: 16 amino acids. CDR3 sequence: CASSGRGWPSPDTQYF. As DNA, the CDR3 is TGTGCCAGCAGTGGCCGGGGGTGGCCCTCGCCAGATACGCAGTATTTT.

This clone has only one observation. The rearrangement uses TRBV28 and TRBJ2-7, with 7 bases aligning to TRBD2. The CDR3 covers 14 residues. Looked up from germline, CDR1 is MDHEN and CDR2 is SYDVKM. Trimming removed 3 bases from V and 6 bases from J; junction bases left unmatched: 8. CDR3: CASSFAGDPLEQYF. The CDR3, as DNA: TGTGCCAGCAGTTTCGCGGGAGATCCTCTCGAGCAGTACTTC.

The V and J genes are TRBV19 and TRBJ2-7; the D is unclear. Germline CDR1 reads LNHDA; CDR2 reads SQIVND (reference sequence). With 3 bases removed from V and 3 bases from J, the gap between germline ends came to 18 bases. This CDR3 contains 16 residues. The CDR3 DNA sequence: TGTGCCAGTAGTATCATGGGGAAAGGACCGATCTACGAGCAGTACTTC. Its translation: CASSIMGKGPIYEQYF.